A selection of T cell receptor beta chains follows, all from one sample in a study of cytomegalovirus exposure and HLA in healthy donors. The assay was immunoSEQ multiplex PCR, and TCRdb's table has in-frame clones only and misses some. The sample holds hundreds of thousands of clones, roughly four fifths seen once. Sequencing was done on a sample of PBMCs. These receptors were collected from a woman between 35 and 50 years old in good health and CMV-seronegative. The CDR3 runs from the conserved cysteine through the conserved F or W. D genes are given only for firm matches. Expanded clones get a size class; other rows say once, few or many, or leave the size out.

d_gene | j_gene | abundance | v_gene | CDR3aa | CDR3nt
- | TRBJ2-3 | - | TRBV12-5 | CASGLVVGEADTQYF | TGTGCTAGTGGTTTGGTAGTGGGGGAGGCAGATACGCAGTATTTT
- | TRBJ2-1 | - | TRBV19 | CASSIQTYNEQFF | TGTGCCAGTAGTATCCAAACCTACAATGAGCAGTTCTTC
TRBD1 | TRBJ2-7 | - | TRBV7-9 | CASRGTGQDLSYEQYF | TGTGCCAGCAGGGGGACCGGACAGGACCTCTCCTACGAGCAGTACTTC
- | TRBJ2-1 | - | TRBV5-6 | CASSQSDRWQGDEQFF | TGTGCCAGCAGCCAGTCTGACAGGTGGCAAGGCGATGAGCAGTTCTTC
- | TRBJ1-2 | - | TRBV29-1 | CSGGEREGGYTF | TGCAGCGGTGGGGAAAGGGAGGGCGGCTACACCTTC
- | TRBJ1-2 | - | TRBV6-6 | CASSYNDFSSYGYTF | TGTGCCAGCAGTTACAACGACTTCTCTTCCTATGGCTACACCTTC
- | TRBJ2-3 | once | TRBV7-6 | CASSLYSHPLAGTDTQYF | TGTGCCAGCAGCTTATACTCTCATCCTCTAGCTGGCACAGATACGCAGTATTTT
TRBD1 | TRBJ2-2 | - | TRBV7-2 | CASSADRAGNTGELFF | TGTGCCAGCAGCGCGGACAGGGCTGGAAACACCGGGGAGCTGTTTTTT
- | TRBJ2-1 | - | TRBV7-2 | CASSLTSAGPAGNEQFF | TGTGCCAGCAGCTTAACCTCAGCCGGTCCGGCGGGGAATGAGCAGTTCTTC
TRBD1 | TRBJ1-5 | - | TRBV10-3 | CAIKSDRGEGQPQHF | TGTGCCATCAAATCGGACAGGGGTGAAGGTCAGCCCCAGCATTTT
TRBD1 | TRBJ1-2 | - | TRBV19 | CASRTDRVQGGYTF | TGTGCCAGTAGGACGGACAGGGTTCAGGGAGGCTACACCTTC
TRBD2 | TRBJ2-3 | - | TRBV2 | CASSEARGGMDTQYF | TGTGCCAGCAGTGAAGCGCGGGGGGGCATGGATACGCAGTATTTT
- | TRBJ2-6 | few | TRBV7-6 | CASSLDLPGTAGANVLTF | TGTGCCAGCAGCTTAGATCTCCCCGGGACTGCTGGGGCCAACGTCCTGACTTTC
TRBD2 | TRBJ2-1 | - | TRBV18 | CASSPPSGGADVAQFF | TGTGCCAGCTCACCCCCAAGCGGGGGGGCCGATGTCGCGCAGTTCTTC